Below are 22 T cell receptor beta chains sequenced from a single sample in a study of regulatory T cells in long-lasting Graves disease. As for time point: persistent/refractory GD, antithyroid drugs over 5 years with positive TRAb. Making the TCR library involved RNA that had been extracted from PBMCs. Libraries of TCR beta came from iRepertoire HTBI primers plus Arm-PCR of CDR3 regions. TCRdb called the multiplex PCR reads again in MiXCR, with one record for every CDR3 protein. The data show more than 350,000 distinct CDR3 sequences, 21% seen once. Source: peripheral blood mononuclear cells (PBMCs), taken when the disease was refractory, from a patient treated with antithyroid drugs. The receptors here all came from a female donor with Graves disease.

In this sample, this clonotype turned up a few times. The chain links TRBV28 to TRBJ2-3; no clear D gene. The germline gives CDR1 MDHEN, CDR2 SYDVKM. Trimming cost V 5 bases and J 5 bases, with 8 bases left between them. This CDR3 comprises 12 residues. The CDR3: CASSPPVDTQYF. The CDR3 nucleotides read TGTGCCAGCAGTCCCCCCGTAGATACGCAGTATTTT.

This clonotype has a count of ten or more. The V gene is TRBV28, the J gene TRBJ1-5; D is possibly TRBD1 (6 bases). Germline CDR1 MDHEN, CDR2 SYDVKM. The CDR3 extends over 17 amino acids. V lost 4 bases to trimming and J lost 1 base, with 17 bases between them. The DNA for the CDR3 is TGTGCCAGCAGTTCAGAACAGGGCCGACCAAGCAATCAGCCCCAGCATTTT. This encodes CASSSEQGRPSNQPQHF.

J is TRBJ2-2 and V is TRBV30; 7 bases map to TRBD1. The CDR3 extends over 15 amino acids. Germline assignment: CDR1 GTSNPN and CDR2 SVGIG (reference sequence). The trim removed 2 bases at V and 1 base at J, leaving 4 bases unmatched. Here the CDR3 DNA reads TGTGCCTGGAGTCCGGGGACAGTGAACACCGGGGAGCTGTTTTTT. This gives the protein CAWSPGTVNTGELFF. Together with reference TRBV30 and TRBJ2-2, the CDR3 gives the full variable domain: SQTIHQWPATLVQPVGSPLSLECTVEGTSNPNLYWYRQAAGRGLQLLFYSVGIGQISSEVPQNLSASRPQDRQFILSSKKLLLSDSGFYLCAWSPGTVNTGELFFGEGSRLTVL.

This rearrangement joins TRBV6-1 to TRBJ2-7, with 7 bases matching TRBD1. CDR1 is MNHNS and CDR2 is SASEGT in the germline V gene. J was trimmed by 4 bases and V by 6 bases; bases with no gene match: 12. This CDR3 comprises 15 residues. The CDR3 loop reads CASSNDRVNAYEQYF. CDR3 nucleotides: TGTGCCAGCAGCAACGACAGGGTGAATGCATACGAGCAGTACTTC.

V usage is TRBV20-1 and J usage is TRBJ1-5; D uncertain. CDR3 size: 12 residues. The V gene's germline CDR1 is DFQATT and CDR2 SNEGSKA (reference sequence). V was pared by 3 bases and J by 3 bases, with 6 bases between. In nucleotides, the CDR3 is TGCAGTGCTAGGAGGGACAATCAGCCCCAGCATTTT. Amino acid sequence: CSARRDNQPQHF.

The J gene is TRBJ1-5, the V gene TRBV28; TRBD1 aligns across 11 bases. Germline loops: CDR1 MDHEN, CDR2 SYDVKM. Trimming took 8 bases from V and 3 from J; bases not matched to a gene: 3. The CDR3 covers 14 residues. The CDR3 spells CASRTGGHNQPQHF. The DNA of the CDR3 is TGTGCCAGCCGGACAGGGGGCCACAATCAGCCCCAGCATTTT.

This clonotype appeared many times. This chain uses TRBV6-1 with TRBJ1-3; tentative D call: TRBD1 (6 bases). This CDR3 has 14 residues. The germline CDR1 and CDR2 sequences are MNHNS and SASEGT. Trimming removed 8 bases at V and 3 bases at J, with 14 bases between. The CDR3 loop is CASGLQGVGNTIYF. The CDR3 DNA reads TGTGCCAGCGGATTACAGGGTGTTGGAAACACCATATATTTT.

The genes are TRBV6-1 and TRBJ2-1; D may match TRBD1 or TRBD2 (5 bases each). The length of the CDR3 is 12 residues. The germline CDR1 and CDR2 sequences are MNHNS and SASEGT. V was clipped by 6 bases and J by 6 bases, with 9 bases between them. CDR3 loop: CASSGTINEQFF. In nucleotides, the CDR3 is TGTGCCAGCAGCGGGACCATCAATGAGCAGTTCTTC.

V usage is TRBV7-9 and J usage is TRBJ2-7; D unresolved. V gave up 1 base and J gave up 1 base, with 8 bases separating them. Per the germline V gene, CDR1 is SEHNR and CDR2 is FQNEAQ (reference sequence). The CDR3 loop spans 14 amino acids. The CDR3, as DNA: TGTGCCAGCAGCTTAGAGGAAATATCCTACGAGCAGTACTTC. This encodes CASSLEEISYEQYF.

V and J are TRBV7-9 and TRBJ2-2; 7 positions agree with TRBD2. The CDR3 sequence is 17 residues long. The germline CDR1 and CDR2 sequences are SEHNR and FQNEAQ (reference sequence). Losses at the gene ends were 3 bases for V and 5 bases for J; bases not matched to a gene: 12. The CDR3 coding sequence is TGTGCCAGCAGCTTTGGCGGGAGCGACCAAAGAACCGGGGAGCTGTTTTTT. Its protein is CASSFGGSDQRTGELFF. Using reference TRBV7-9 and TRBJ2-2 for the parts outside the CDR3, the full variable domain is DTGVSQNPRHKITKRGQNVTFRCDPISEHNRLYWYRQTLGQGPEFLTYFQNEAQLEKSRLLSDRFSAERPKGSFSTLEIQRTEQGDSAMYLCASSFGGSDQRTGELFFGEGSRLTVL.

This clonotype was found a few times. V gene TRBV5-5 combines with J gene TRBJ1-6, with D unclear. Trimming removed 1 base from V and 9 bases from J, with 11 bases in between. CDR1 and CDR2 (germline): SGHKS, YYEKEE (reference sequence). The CDR3 spans 14 residues. DNA of the CDR3: TGTGCCAGCAGCTTGATGAAGGGAACTTCACCCCTCCACTTT. Protein product: CASSLMKGTSPLHF.

This clonotype was detected many times. This chain links TRBV7-3 with TRBJ2-2; 7 bases fit TRBD1. The ends lost 1 base at V and 3 bases at J; junction bases unmatched: 8. The CDR3 spans 17 residues. CDR1 and CDR2 from the germline V gene are SGHTA and FQGTGA. The CDR3 sequence is CASSLNREGADTGELFF. The CDR3 bases are TGTGCCAGCAGCTTAAATCGTGAGGGGGCAGACACCGGGGAGCTGTTTTTT.

This chain links TRBV20-1 with TRBJ2-7; D ambiguous. CDR1 and CDR2 from the germline V gene are DFQATT and SNEGSKA (reference sequence). V lost 0 bases, J lost 3 bases, and 9 bases lay in between. CDR3 length: 13 residues. CDR3 region: CSARDQVRYEQYF. CDR3 coding DNA: TGCAGTGCTAGAGATCAGGTTCGCTACGAGCAGTACTTC.

In this sample, this clonotype turned up many times. The chain recombines TRBV2 with TRBJ1-4, with D maybe TRBD1 (6 bases). Germline CDR1 is SNHLY and CDR2 is FYNNEI. The V and J ends lost 6 bases and 13 bases respectively, with 18 bases between them. This CDR3 is 13 amino acids long. CDR3 nucleotide sequence: TGTGCCAGCAGCCAAGAGGACCGGACAGTACTGTTTTTT. Its translation: CASSQEDRTVLFF.

The V call is TRBV19, the J call TRBJ2-1, with 8 bases fitting TRBD1. With 7 bases clipped from V and 4 bases from J, the junction kept 15 bases outside the gene matches. The germline V gene has CDR1 LNHDA and CDR2 SQIVND (reference sequence). CDR3 size: 17 residues. The CDR3 nucleotides read TGTGCCAGTAATCCTCATGGACAGGGAATGGGGTACAATGAGCAGTTCTTC. Protein product: CASNPHGQGMGYNEQFF.

The chain combines TRBV9 with TRBJ2-5; 8 nucleotides align to TRBD2. Germline CDR1 and CDR2: SGDLS and YYNGEE. J was trimmed by 4 bases and V by 0 bases; bases with no gene match: 5. The CDR3 extends over 15 amino acids. The CDR3 nucleotides read TGTGCCAGCAGCGTAGAAAGCGGGAGTCGAGAGACCCAGTACTTC. This encodes CASSVESGSRETQYF.

Comment on this clonotype: This sequence may be a read error, since a much larger clone differs from it by one base. The rearrangement uses TRBV28 and TRBJ1-1, with 7 bases aligning to TRBD1. CDR3 length: 14 residues. Germline CDR1 MDHEN, CDR2 SYDVKM. The CDR3 loop reads CASRGGSMNTEASF. The CDR3, as DNA: TGTGCCAGCCGAGGGGGCTCCATGAACACTGAAGCTTCCTTT. Full variable domain (rest looked up from reference TRBV28 and TRBJ1-1): DVKVTQSSRYLVKRTGEKVFLECVQDMDHENMFWYRQDPGLGLRLIYFSYDVKMKEKGDIPEGYSVSREKKERFSLILESASTNQTSMYLCASRGGSMNTEASFGQGTRLTVV.

The V gene is TRBV20-1, the J gene TRBJ1-5; TRBD1 is a possible D gene (5 bases). CDR1 and CDR2 from the germline V gene are DFQATT and SNEGSKA (reference sequence). The CDR3 has 10 amino acids. Trimming removed 8 bases at V and 11 bases at J, with 13 bases between. As DNA, the CDR3 is TGCAGTACCCGGGGGGTGTCCCAGCATTTT. Its translation: CSTRGVSQHF.

This clonotype was counted at least ten times. V gene TRBV3-1 combines with J gene TRBJ1-1; D gene unclear. This CDR3 has 15 residues. V was pared by 0 bases and J by 3 bases, with 11 bases between. Germline V gene sequence: CDR1 LGHDT, CDR2 YNNKEL (reference sequence). For the CDR3, the DNA is TGTGCCAGCAGCCAAGAGAAAATGGCGGACACTGAAGCTTTCTTT. Translating it yields CASSQEKMADTEAFF.

V is TRBV5-4 and J is TRBJ2-1, with 8 positions matching TRBD2. Germline V gene data show CDR1 as SGHNT and CDR2 as YYREEE (reference sequence). The CDR3 spans 15 residues. The V segment lost 6 bases and the J segment 6 bases; nucleotides outside the gene matches: 11. The CDR3 region has the DNA TGTGCCAGCATGAACGGGGCTCGGGGGGGCAATGAGCAGTTCTTC. As protein: CASMNGARGGNEQFF.

The rearrangement uses TRBV10-3 and TRBJ2-7; 9 positions agree with TRBD2. J lost 1 base, V lost 3 bases, and 4 bases had no gene match. This CDR3 contains 15 residues. The germline V gene has CDR1 ENHRY and CDR2 SYGVKD. The CDR3 nucleotides read TGTGCCATCAGTGACCCGACTAGCGGATCCTACGAGCAGTACTTC. The encoded protein is CAISDPTSGSYEQYF.

V gene TRBV18 combines with J gene TRBJ2-7, with D uncertain. The germline V and J ends were trimmed by 5 bases and 7 bases, with 24 bases remaining between them. The germline CDR1 and CDR2 sequences are KGHSH and LQKENI. CDR3 size: 16 residues. CDR3 coding DNA: TGTGCCAGCTCAACCACCGATCTGGGGAATTTGAGAGAGCAGTACTTC. It is translated as CASSTTDLGNLREQYF.